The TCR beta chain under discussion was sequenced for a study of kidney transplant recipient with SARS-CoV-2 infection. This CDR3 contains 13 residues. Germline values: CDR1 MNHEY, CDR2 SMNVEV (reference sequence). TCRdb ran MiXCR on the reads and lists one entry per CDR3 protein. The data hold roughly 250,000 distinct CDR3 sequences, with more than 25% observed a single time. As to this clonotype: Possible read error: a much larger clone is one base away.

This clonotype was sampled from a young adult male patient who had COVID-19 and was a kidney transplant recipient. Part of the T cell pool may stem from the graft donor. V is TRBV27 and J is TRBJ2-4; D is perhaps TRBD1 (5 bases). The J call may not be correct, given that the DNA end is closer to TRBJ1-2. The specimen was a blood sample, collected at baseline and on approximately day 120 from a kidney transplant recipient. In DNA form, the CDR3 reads TGTGCCAGCAGTCCTTGGGGGGATTATGACTACACCTTC. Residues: CASSPWGDYDYTF.